The clone carrying this T cell receptor beta chain appeared once. This entry is derived from a study of blood T cell repertoires in COVID-19. The V gene's germline CDR1 is LGHNA and CDR2 YNFKEQ. J was trimmed by 1 base and V by 3 bases; bases with no gene match: 10. The CDR3 has 17 residues. The method was immunoSEQ multiplex PCR; TCRdb's version includes in-frame clones alone and lacks a portion of them. The sample carries about 62,000 clones, roughly 90% recorded once. The sequenced material came from peripheral blood. This sequence was found in a human donor in a cohort sampled during active COVID-19. V usage is TRBV4-2 and J usage is TRBJ2-7, with 9 positions matching TRBD2. This CDR3 reads CASSHARRGGDSYEQYF. CDR3 DNA: TGTGCCAGCAGCCACGCCCGGCGGGGGGGGGATTCCTACGAGCAGTACTTC.